This TCR beta chain emerged from a study of T cells after yellow fever vaccination. Whole-study findings and limits: A minor fraction of clonotypes spanned both CD4 and CD8 compartments. The secondary response peaked faster, at day 5 versus 15, but was weaker.

In this sample, this clonotype turned up a few times. No antigen is known for it. CDR1 LGHDT and CDR2 YNNKEL come from the germline V gene (reference sequence). There are 14 residues in the CDR3. Losses at the gene ends were 2 bases for V and 9 bases for J; bases not matched to a gene: 3. UMIs and a universal primer site were added when TCR cDNA was made by 5'RACE template switching. TCRdb analysed the 5' RACE reads with MiXCR anew, one entry per CDR3 protein. The sample shows approximately 510,000 distinct CDR3 sequences, 21% of them seen only once. The input for sequencing was PBMCs, taken around 3 weeks after the first yellow fever vaccination. The genes are TRBV3-1 and TRBJ1-6; 8 bases agree with TRBD1. The origin of this receptor is a man aged 18-30 years who received the YFV17D yellow fever vaccine. In DNA, the CDR3 is TGTGCCAGCAGCCAAAGACAGGGGAGTTCACCCCTCCACTTT. Protein: CASSQRQGSSPLHF.